The rows below give T cell receptor beta chains drawn from one sample of a study of blood T cell repertoires in COVID-19. Clones were read by immunoSEQ multiplex PCR, and TCRdb kept only the in-frame ones, dropping some. Of roughly 250,000 clones listed, roughly 86% are singletons. Sequencing used peripheral blood. The receptors originated from a man aged 35 to 55 who had recovered from COVID-19. Both conserved end residues are part of each CDR3. Fields, in order: V gene, CDR3 length, J gene, D gene, clone size, CDR3 DNA, CDR3 protein. D genes are given only for firm matches. Expanded clones are given a class, and other clones once, few, many or no size at all.

V: TRBV29-1
length: 13
J: TRBJ2-7
D: TRBD1
size: NA
DNA: TGCAGCGCGCGGACAGGGTCACCCTACGAGCAGTACTTC
CDR3: CSARTGSPYEQYF

V: TRBV7-9
length: 16
J: TRBJ2-7
D: TRBD1
size: NA
DNA: TGTGCCAGCAGCCAAAGGACAGGGTTGATCTCCTACGAGCAGTACTTC
CDR3: CASSQRTGLISYEQYF

V: TRBV10-2
length: 14
J: TRBJ2-7
D: NA
size: NA
DNA: TGCGCCAGGTTCAGGGGTTGGAGCTCCTACGAGCAGTACTTC
CDR3: CARFRGWSSYEQYF

V: TRBV7-2
length: 16
J: TRBJ1-2
D: TRBD1
size: NA
DNA: TGTGCCAGCAGTCGAACCGGGCAGGGGGCTGGCTATGGCTACACCTTC
CDR3: CASSRTGQGAGYGYTF

V: TRBV9
length: 14
J: TRBJ2-7
D: NA
size: NA
DNA: TGTGCCAGCAGCGTAGAGATAGGGGCCTACGAGCAGTACTTC
CDR3: CASSVEIGAYEQYF

V: TRBV23-1
length: 15
J: TRBJ1-3
D: NA
size: NA
DNA: TGCGCCAGCAGTCAATACCCCAGGGCCGGAAACACCATATATTTT
CDR3: CASSQYPRAGNTIYF

V: TRBV15
length: 16
J: TRBJ2-7
D: TRBD2
size: few
DNA: TGTGCCACCAGCTCGAAAACTAGCGGAAATACCTACGAGCAGTACTTC
CDR3: CATSSKTSGNTYEQYF

V: TRBV5-1
length: 14
J: TRBJ2-3
D: TRBD2
size: NA
DNA: TGCGCCAGCAGCTTGGTAGCGGGGTCAGATACGCAGTATTTT
CDR3: CASSLVAGSDTQYF

V: TRBV7-2
length: 13
J: TRBJ1-2
D: NA
size: NA
DNA: TGTGCCAGCAGCTTAGTACAGGGTGAGGGCTACACCTTC
CDR3: CASSLVQGEGYTF

V: TRBV6-6
length: 16
J: TRBJ2-6
D: NA
size: NA
DNA: TGTGCCAGCAGTTGGGGGGGCGCATCTGGGGCCAACGTCCTGACTTTC
CDR3: CASSWGGASGANVLTF

V: TRBV6-6
length: 16
J: TRBJ2-3
D: TRBD2
size: NA
DNA: TGTGCCAGCAGTTCCCCCAAGGGCGGGGGGCTGGATACGCAGTATTTT
CDR3: CASSSPKGGGLDTQYF

V: TRBV9
length: 13
J: TRBJ2-1
D: TRBD2
size: NA
DNA: TGTGCCAGCAACAGCGGGGTAGACAATGAGCAGTTCTTC
CDR3: CASNSGVDNEQFF

V: TRBV12-5
length: 13
J: TRBJ2-1
D: NA
size: NA
DNA: TGTGCTAGTGGTTACGGGGGTTACAATGAGCAGTTCTTC
CDR3: CASGYGGYNEQFF

V: TRBV5-6
length: 16
J: TRBJ1-1
D: TRBD1
size: NA
DNA: TGTGCCAGCAGCTTGGCGGGACAGTACTTGAACACTGAAGCTTTCTTT
CDR3: CASSLAGQYLNTEAFF

V: TRBV29-1
length: 12
J: TRBJ2-2
D: NA
size: NA
DNA: TGCAGCGGGGGACACCTCACCGGGGAGCTGTTTTTT
CDR3: CSGGHLTGELFF

V: TRBV7-9
length: 17
J: TRBJ2-2
D: TRBD1
size: NA
DNA: TGTGCCAGCAGCCGTTCTCAGGGGGCGCTCAGTTCCGGGGAGCTGTTTTTT
CDR3: CASSRSQGALSSGELFF

V: TRBV5-4
length: 15
J: TRBJ2-3
D: NA
size: NA
DNA: TGTGCCAGCACCACCAAGACAGAGCATCCAGATACGCAGTATTTT
CDR3: CASTTKTEHPDTQYF

V: TRBV28
length: 13
J: TRBJ1-5
D: TRBD1
size: NA
DNA: TGTGCCAGCATCAGACAGGGTAATCAGCCCCAGCATTTT
CDR3: CASIRQGNQPQHF

V: TRBV13
length: 13
J: TRBJ2-5
D: NA
size: NA
DNA: TGTGCCAGCAGCTTAGGTGGCACCCCGACCCAGTACTTC
CDR3: CASSLGGTPTQYF

V: TRBV7-2
length: 14
J: TRBJ1-3
D: NA
size: NA
DNA: TGTGCCAGCAGCTTCGGGAGCTCTGGAAACACCATATATTTT
CDR3: CASSFGSSGNTIYF

V: TRBV5-1
length: 15
J: TRBJ2-5
D: NA
size: NA
DNA: TGCGCCAGCTTTAGAGGCGGGTCTACAGGGGAGACCCAGTACTTC
CDR3: CASFRGGSTGETQYF

V: TRBV7-3
length: 15
J: TRBJ2-7
D: TRBD2
size: NA
DNA: TGTGCCAGCAGCCCCTCATCCGCGGGAGTCTACGAGCAGTACTTC
CDR3: CASSPSSAGVYEQYF

V: TRBV9
length: 16
J: TRBJ1-2
D: TRBD1
size: NA
DNA: TGTGCCAGCAGCGAGGGAAGACAGGGGGGAAGATATGGCTACACCTTC
CDR3: CASSEGRQGGRYGYTF

V: TRBV19
length: 13
J: TRBJ1-1
D: NA
size: NA
DNA: TGTGCCAGTAGTCCAAAGCAGGGTGCTGAAGCTTTCTTT
CDR3: CASSPKQGAEAFF

V: TRBV10-3
length: 15
J: TRBJ1-1
D: TRBD1
size: NA
DNA: TGTGCCATCAGGACAACCGGGACAGCAAACACTGAAGCTTTCTTT
CDR3: CAIRTTGTANTEAFF

V: TRBV6-5
length: 16
J: TRBJ2-1
D: TRBD1
size: NA
DNA: TGTGCCAGCAGTTTCTGGGACAGGGTTCTATTACATGAGCAGTTCTTC
CDR3: CASSFWDRVLLHEQFF

V: TRBV11-2
length: 14
J: TRBJ2-1
D: TRBD2
size: once
DNA: TGTGCCAGCAGCTTTACAGCGGGGGGTCATGAGCAGTTCTTC
CDR3: CASSFTAGGHEQFF

V: TRBV19
length: 15
J: TRBJ2-3
D: NA
size: NA
DNA: TGTGCCAGTAGTCCGCAACAGGGGGGGTCAGATACGCAGTATTTT
CDR3: CASSPQQGGSDTQYF

V: TRBV9
length: 15
J: TRBJ2-7
D: NA
size: NA
DNA: TGTGCCAGCAGCACCCTCGGGTGGCAGGGCTCCGAGCAGTACTTC
CDR3: CASSTLGWQGSEQYF

V: TRBV7-2
length: 15
J: TRBJ1-5
D: TRBD1
size: NA
DNA: TGTGCCAGCAGTTTATCAGACAGGGCCCATCAGCCCCAGCATTTT
CDR3: CASSLSDRAHQPQHF

V: TRBV18
length: 15
J: TRBJ2-7
D: TRBD2
size: NA
DNA: TGTGCCAGCTCCCAACTGCACCTAGCGGAGTACGAGCAGTACTTC
CDR3: CASSQLHLAEYEQYF

V: TRBV19
length: 15
J: TRBJ1-4
D: TRBD1
size: NA
DNA: TGTGCCAGTAGTCTCGACAGGGACCCAAATGAAAAACTGTTTTTT
CDR3: CASSLDRDPNEKLFF

V: TRBV7-3
length: 14
J: TRBJ1-2
D: NA
size: NA
DNA: TGTGCCAGCAGCTTAAACCCCCTAGACAGGAGCTACACCTTC
CDR3: CASSLNPLDRSYTF

V: TRBV12-3/TRBV12-4
length: 13
J: TRBJ2-7
D: NA
size: NA
DNA: TGTGCCAGCAGTTTTCTTCGGGCCTACGAGCAGTACTTC
CDR3: CASSFLRAYEQYF

V: TRBV30
length: 12
J: TRBJ2-5
D: NA
size: NA
DNA: TGTGCCTGGAGTCATAGCGGAGAGACCCAGTACTTC
CDR3: CAWSHSGETQYF